Listed below are T cell receptor beta chains from one sample, sequenced in a study of response to subunit inactivated influenza vaccine. A single record per CDR3 protein comes from TCRdb applying MiXCR to the RT-PCR reads. Of hundreds of thousands of distinct CDR3 sequences in the sample, 11% to 15% are singletons; the top ten hold about 7.4%. This sample comprised PBMCs from blood, obtained less than 15 days before vaccination. Source of these receptors: a man aged 45-65 years who received an inactivated influenza vaccine. CDR3s include the opening cysteine and the closing phenylalanine or tryptophan.

TRBV5-1,TRBJ2-3,CASSLGSGQPTTDTQYF
TRBV5-1,TRBJ2-5,CASSWGERGGQETQYF
TRBV20-1,TRBJ2-5,CSARDSTAGGETQYF
TRBV2,TRBJ2-6,CASRGDRVSGANVLTF
TRBV3-1,TRBJ2-7,CASSQPGQSTEQYF
TRBV20-1,TRBJ2-7,CSATDASGIYEQYF
TRBV7-8,TRBJ1-5,CASSLYRGSNQPQHF
TRBV20-1,TRBJ2-7,CSARGSGRAYEQYF
TRBV9,TRBJ2-7,CASSPPSTYEQYF
TRBV29-1,TRBJ2-4,CSVERGGSNIQYF
TRBV10-3,TRBJ2-2,CAIMGEAAGELFF
TRBV12-5,TRBJ2-5,CASGLSVEETQYF
TRBV14,TRBJ2-5,CASSHTLIRETQYF
TRBV12-3/TRBV12-4,TRBJ2-1,CASSLLAGPYNEQFF
TRBV19,TRBJ1-5,CASTPPGTLSNQPQHF
TRBV6-2/TRBV6-3,TRBJ1-5,CASSYLTGSATSNQPQHF
TRBV15,NA,CATSLMNGEQFF
TRBV7-9,TRBJ2-1,CASSSPGLAVTYNEQFF